Given below is one T cell receptor (beta chain) in context. V lost 8 bases to trimming and J lost 0 bases, with 10 bases between them. CDR3 length equals 13 residues. Authors' methods: Amplification of reference gene primers provided the estimated nucleated cell counts. Clones were sequenced by immunoSEQ multiplex PCR, and TCRdb holds only the in-frame ones, with some missing. V, J and clone size are taken as reported in that table, and D and trimming were inferred from the DNA itself. There are over 90,000 clones in the sample; 86% occur only once, and 13% lies in the top ten. This sample was included in a study of blood T cell repertoires in COVID-19.

Sequencing was carried out using peripheral blood. This rearrangement joins TRBV12-3 or TRBV12-4 to TRBJ1-1; D gene ambiguous. The origin of this receptor is a woman aged 60-75 years in a cohort sampled during active or convalescent COVID-19. CDR3 region: CASARHLNTEAFF. The CDR3 DNA follows: TGTGCCAGCGCGAGACATTTGAACACTGAAGCTTTCTTT.